This TCR beta chain derives from a study of blood T cell repertoires in COVID-19. Germline trimming cut 4 bases from V and 3 bases from J; bases unmatched to any gene: 4. The length of the CDR3 is 14 residues. CDR1 and CDR2 (germline): LNHNV, YYDKDF (reference sequence). The table came from immunoSEQ multiplex PCR; TCRdb's copy has only in-frame clones and leaves some out. The sample yields about 140,000 clones, almost 85% seen once. Sequenced: PBMCs or T cells enriched from blood (not recorded which). This receptor was obtained from a man aged 40-50 years with acute COVID-19. This chain links TRBV15 with TRBJ2-3, with 7 bases that match TRBD2. This CDR3 reads CATSKERGTDTQYF. The CDR3 DNA reads as TGTGCCACCAGCAAAGAGCGGGGAACAGATACGCAGTATTTT.